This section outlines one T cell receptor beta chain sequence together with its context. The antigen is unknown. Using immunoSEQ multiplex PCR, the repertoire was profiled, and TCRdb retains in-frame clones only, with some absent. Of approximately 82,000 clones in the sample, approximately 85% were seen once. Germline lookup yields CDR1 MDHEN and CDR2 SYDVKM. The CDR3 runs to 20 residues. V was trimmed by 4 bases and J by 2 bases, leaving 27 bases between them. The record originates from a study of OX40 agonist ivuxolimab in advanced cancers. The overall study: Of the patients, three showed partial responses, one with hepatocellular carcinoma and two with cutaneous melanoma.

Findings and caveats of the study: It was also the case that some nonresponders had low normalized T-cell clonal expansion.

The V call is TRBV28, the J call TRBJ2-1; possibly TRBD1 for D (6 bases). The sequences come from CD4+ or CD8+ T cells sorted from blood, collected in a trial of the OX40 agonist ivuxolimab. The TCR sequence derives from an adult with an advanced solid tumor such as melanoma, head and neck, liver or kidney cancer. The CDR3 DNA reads TGTGCCAGCAGTTACCCAGGGGTACGAGGGCTAGCAGTAACCTACAATGAGCAGTTCTTC. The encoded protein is CASSYPGVRGLAVTYNEQFF.